The 10 T cell receptor beta chains listed next were all sequenced from one sample in a study of spatial heterogeneity in lung cancer. Documented time point: sample taken at primary tumor resection. Extraction of whole RNA from tumor, nontumor lung or frozen PBMC preceded unsorted sequencing. From the 5' RACE reads, TCRdb called clonotypes with MiXCR, one entry per CDR3 protein. The sample has more than 30,000 distinct CDR3 sequences; approximately 6.3% are singletons. This specimen was PBMCs, taken at surgery. The source of these receptors is a male donor with early-stage non-small cell lung cancer.

This clonotype was recorded at least ten times. V gene TRBV27 combines with J gene TRBJ1-5, with a tentative D call TRBD1 (5 bases). CDR1 MNHEY and CDR2 SMNVEV come from the germline V gene (reference sequence). Trimming took off 5 bases at V and 6 bases at J, with 17 bases between the two ends. CDR3 length: 15 residues. The CDR3 coding sequence is TGTGCCAGCAGTCCGCAGGGTAATGCGGGTCAGCCCCAGCATTTT. It codes for CASSPQGNAGQPQHF.

This clonotype was counted only a few times. The J gene is TRBJ1-5, the V gene TRBV7-9; D is unclear. Germline V gene data show CDR1 as SEHNR and CDR2 as FQNEAQ (reference sequence). The CDR3 spans 14 residues. Trimming took off 4 bases at V and 0 bases at J, with 7 bases between the two ends. The CDR3 sequence: CASSSDVSNQPQHF. The CDR3 DNA follows: TGTGCCAGCAGCTCGGACGTTAGCAATCAGCCCCAGCATTTT.

The chain carries TRBV6-5 and TRBJ1-1; 8 nucleotides align to TRBD1. The CDR3 length is 14 residues. Germline V gene data show CDR1 as MNHEY and CDR2 as SVGAGI. With 5 bases clipped from V and 2 bases from J, the junction kept 4 bases outside the gene matches. The CDR3 loop reads CASSADRGNTEAFF. The CDR3 DNA sequence: TGTGCCAGCAGTGCTGACAGGGGAAACACTGAAGCTTTCTTT.

This clonotype was found many times. The V gene is TRBV5-1, the J gene TRBJ1-4; 9 bases line up with TRBD1. This CDR3 contains 14 residues. J lost 5 bases, V lost 2 bases, and 1 base had no gene match. Per germline, CDR1 SGHRS and CDR2 YFSETQ. The CDR3 region has the DNA TGCGCCAGCAGCTTCGGGACAGGGAATGAAAAACTGTTTTTT. It codes for CASSFGTGNEKLFF.

The chain links TRBV3-1 to TRBJ2-7, with 7 bases aligning to TRBD1. Germline V lookup: CDR1 LGHDT, CDR2 YNNKEL (reference sequence). The CDR3 is 17 amino acids. The V segment lost 0 bases and the J segment 2 bases; nucleotides outside the gene matches: 10. CDR3 DNA sequence: TGTGCCAGCAGCCAAGATTTGACAGGGAAGGGCCCCTACGAGCAGTACTTC. This codes for CASSQDLTGKGPYEQYF.

This clonotype was detected many times. The chain recombines TRBV14 with TRBJ2-7; possibly TRBD1 for D (6 bases). Per the germline V gene, CDR1 is SGHDN and CDR2 is FVKESK. This CDR3 comprises 16 residues. Trimming stripped 2 bases from V and 7 bases from J, with 21 bases between. For the CDR3, the DNA is TGTGCCAGCAGCCAATCGAGTCGGGTCAGGACAGCGGAGCAGTACTTC. It translates to CASSQSSRVRTAEQYF.

This clonotype was found many times. This sequence joins TRBV20-1 and TRBJ2-7; TRBD1 matches at 9 bases. The CDR3 is made up of 14 amino acids. Germline lookup yields CDR1 DFQATT and CDR2 SNEGSKA (reference sequence). J was trimmed by 7 bases and V by 3 bases; bases with no gene match: 10. CDR3 sequence: CSASTDRGPREQYF. In DNA, the CDR3 is TGCAGTGCTAGTACGGACAGGGGACCCCGGGAGCAGTACTTC.

This clonotype was observed a few times. V and J are TRBV3-1 and TRBJ2-1, with 14 bases lining up with TRBD2. The V and J ends lost 4 bases and 7 bases, in that order; junction bases with no gene match: 6. This CDR3 has 16 residues. Germline V CDR1 and CDR2: LGHDT, YNNKEL (reference sequence). The CDR3 DNA reads TGTGCCAGCAGCCTCCGGACTAGCGGGGGGAGGAATGAGCAGTTCTTC. Encoded protein: CASSLRTSGGRNEQFF.

This clonotype was seen ten or more times. The CDR3 DNA follows: TGTGCCAGCTCACTATCCGGGACGGCTGAAGCTTTCTTT. Its protein is CASSLSGTAEAFF. The rearrangement links TRBV18 to TRBJ1-1; tentative D call: TRBD1 (5 bases). Trimming cost V 4 bases and J 6 bases, with 12 bases left between them. The CDR3 sequence is 13 residues long. Germline V gene lookup returns CDR1 KGHSH and CDR2 LQKENI.

At least ten counts were recorded for this clonotype. The chain links TRBV14 to TRBJ2-7, with TRBD2 identical over 8 bases. Germline V CDR1 and CDR2: SGHDN, FVKESK. The CDR3 spans 18 residues. With V trimmed by 4 bases and J by 7 bases, 21 bases remained unmatched. This CDR3 reads CASSPPGLASFPLREQYF. The CDR3 bases are TGTGCCAGCAGCCCTCCCGGACTAGCATCATTTCCTCTGAGGGAGCAGTACTTC.